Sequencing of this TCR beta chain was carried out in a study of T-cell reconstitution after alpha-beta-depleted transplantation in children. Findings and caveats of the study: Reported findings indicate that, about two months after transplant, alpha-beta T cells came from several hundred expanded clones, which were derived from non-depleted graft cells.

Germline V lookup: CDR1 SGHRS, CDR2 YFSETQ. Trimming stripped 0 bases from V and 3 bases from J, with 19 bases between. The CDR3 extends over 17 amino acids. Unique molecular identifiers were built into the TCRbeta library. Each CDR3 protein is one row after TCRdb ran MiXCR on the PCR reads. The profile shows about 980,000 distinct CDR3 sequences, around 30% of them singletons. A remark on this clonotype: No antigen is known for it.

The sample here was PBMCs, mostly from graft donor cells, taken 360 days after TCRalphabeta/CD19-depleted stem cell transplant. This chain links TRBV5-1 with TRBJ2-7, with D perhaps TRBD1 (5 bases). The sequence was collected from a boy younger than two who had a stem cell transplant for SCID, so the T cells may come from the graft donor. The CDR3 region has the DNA TGCGCCAGCAGCTTGGATGGGTGGGCAGGGTCCCTCTACGAGCAGTACTTC. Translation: CASSLDGWAGSLYEQYF. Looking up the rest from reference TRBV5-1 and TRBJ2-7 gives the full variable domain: KAGVTQTPRYLIKTRGQQVTLSCSPISGHRSVSWYQQTPGQGLQFLFEYFSETQRNKGNFPGRFSGRQFSNSRSEMNVSTLELGDSALYLCASSLDGWAGSLYEQYFGPGTRLTVT.